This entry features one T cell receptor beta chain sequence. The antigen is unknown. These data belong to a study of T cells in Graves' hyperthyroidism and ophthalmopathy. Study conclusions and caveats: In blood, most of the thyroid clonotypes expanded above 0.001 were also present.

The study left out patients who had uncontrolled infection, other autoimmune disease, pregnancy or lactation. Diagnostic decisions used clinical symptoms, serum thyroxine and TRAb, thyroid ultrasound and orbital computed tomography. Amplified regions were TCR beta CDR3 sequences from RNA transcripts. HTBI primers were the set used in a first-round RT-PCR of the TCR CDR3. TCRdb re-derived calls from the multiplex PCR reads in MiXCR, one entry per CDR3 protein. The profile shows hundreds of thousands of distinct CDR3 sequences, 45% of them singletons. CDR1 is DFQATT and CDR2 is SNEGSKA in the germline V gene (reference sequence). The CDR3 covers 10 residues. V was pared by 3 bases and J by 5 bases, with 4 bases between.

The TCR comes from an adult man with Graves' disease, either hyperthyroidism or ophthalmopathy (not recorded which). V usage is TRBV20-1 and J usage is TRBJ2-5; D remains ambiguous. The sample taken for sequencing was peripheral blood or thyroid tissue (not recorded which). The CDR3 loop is CSARVETQYF. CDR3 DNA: TGCAGTGCTAGGGTGGAGACCCAGTACTTC.